This T cell receptor beta chain was recorded in a study of T-cell memory formation after mild COVID-19. Looking at the study overall: Among the donors, TCR clusters were largely specific to each donor.

General study findings and limits: Memory sampled before infection contained some responding clones, suggesting cross-reactive memory joined. Later expanders leaned toward CD4+, whereas clones contracting from day 15 to 85 were balanced CD4/CD8.

The germline CDR1 and CDR2 sequences are MNHEY and SMNVEV (reference sequence). The junction had 1 base not matched to a gene; V was cut back by 1 base and J by 0 bases. This CDR3 spans 16 amino acids. On this clonotype itself: Its antigen is not known.

TCRdb re-analysed the 5' RACE reads in MiXCR, keeping a single row per CDR3 protein. Among 200,000 to 300,000 distinct CDR3 sequences listed, roughly 14% were seen once. The sample comprised PBMCs or a T cell subset sorted from them (not recorded which). This receptor was identified in an adult woman who had mild COVID-19 (a few samples of this study predate the infection). Cell type and time point are not known. This chain connects TRBV27 to TRBJ2-1; TRBD2 matches at 9 bases. The CDR3 reads CASSLLRGGSYNEQFF. CDR3 DNA: TGTGCCAGCAGTTTATTGCGGGGGGGCTCCTACAATGAGCAGTTCTTC.